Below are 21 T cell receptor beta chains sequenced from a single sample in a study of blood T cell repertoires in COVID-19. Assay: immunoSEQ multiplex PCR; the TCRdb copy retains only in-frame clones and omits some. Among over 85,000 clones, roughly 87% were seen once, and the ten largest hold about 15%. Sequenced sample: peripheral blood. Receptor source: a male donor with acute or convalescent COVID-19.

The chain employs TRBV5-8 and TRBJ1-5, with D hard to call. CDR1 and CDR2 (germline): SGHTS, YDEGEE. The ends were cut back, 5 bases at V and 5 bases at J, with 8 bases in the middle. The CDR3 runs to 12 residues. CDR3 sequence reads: CASRWSDQPQHF. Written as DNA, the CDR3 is TGTGCCAGCAGATGGAGTGATCAGCCCCAGCATTTT.

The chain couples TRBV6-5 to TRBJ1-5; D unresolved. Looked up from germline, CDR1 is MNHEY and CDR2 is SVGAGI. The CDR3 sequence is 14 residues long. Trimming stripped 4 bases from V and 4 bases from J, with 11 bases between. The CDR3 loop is CASSWEARNQPQHF. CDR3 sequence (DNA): TGTGCCAGCAGTTGGGAGGCGAGGAATCAGCCCCAGCATTTT.

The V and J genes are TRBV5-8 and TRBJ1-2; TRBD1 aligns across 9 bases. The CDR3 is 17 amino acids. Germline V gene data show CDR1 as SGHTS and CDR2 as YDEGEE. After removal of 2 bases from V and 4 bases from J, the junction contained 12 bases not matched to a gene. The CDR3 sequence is CASSFPLVGTGTYGYTF. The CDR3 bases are TGTGCCAGCAGCTTCCCCCTTGTCGGGACAGGGACCTATGGCTACACCTTC.

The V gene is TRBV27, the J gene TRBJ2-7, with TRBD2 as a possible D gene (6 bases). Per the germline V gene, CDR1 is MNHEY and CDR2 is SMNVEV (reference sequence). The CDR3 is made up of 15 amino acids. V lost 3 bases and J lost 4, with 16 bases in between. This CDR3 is CASSFGDSQNYEQYF. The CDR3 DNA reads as TGTGCCAGCAGTTTTGGGGACTCCCAAAATTACGAGCAGTACTTC.

CDR3 bases: TGTGCCACCAGTGATTTTGGCTTGGCTAGCGCTACGACTAGCACAGATACGCAGTATTTT. Its translation: CATSDFGLASATTSTDTQYF. The chain joins TRBV24-1 to TRBJ2-3, with a weak D call TRBD2 (6 bases). The CDR3 consists of 20 residues. The V gene lost 1 base and the J gene lost 0 bases, with 22 bases spanning the gap. Germline loops: CDR1 KGHDR, CDR2 SFDVKD.

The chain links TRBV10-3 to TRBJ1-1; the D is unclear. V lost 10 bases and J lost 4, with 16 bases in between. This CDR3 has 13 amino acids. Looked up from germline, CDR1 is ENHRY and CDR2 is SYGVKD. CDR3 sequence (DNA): TGTGCCACCAAACTGGAGCCGGGCACTGAAGCTTTCTTT. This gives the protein CATKLEPGTEAFF.

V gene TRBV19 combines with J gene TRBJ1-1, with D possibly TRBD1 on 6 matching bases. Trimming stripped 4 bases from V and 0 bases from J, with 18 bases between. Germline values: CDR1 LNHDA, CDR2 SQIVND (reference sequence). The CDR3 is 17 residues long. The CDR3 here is CASSRAPTGTMNTEAFF. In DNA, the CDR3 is TGTGCCAGTAGTAGGGCCCCGACAGGCACCATGAACACTGAAGCTTTCTTT.

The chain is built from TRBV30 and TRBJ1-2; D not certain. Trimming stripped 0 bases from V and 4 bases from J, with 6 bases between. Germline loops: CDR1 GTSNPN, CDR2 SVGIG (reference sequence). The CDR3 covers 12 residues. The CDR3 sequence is CAWSVFSYGYTF. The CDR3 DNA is TGTGCCTGGAGTGTATTTAGCTATGGCTACACCTTC.

The CDR3 sequence: CASSHLGDAFETQYF. DNA of the CDR3: TGTGCCAGCAGCCACCTAGGAGACGCCTTTGAGACCCAGTACTTC. V gene TRBV14 combines with J gene TRBJ2-5; D is uncertain. V lost 3 bases and J lost 5, with 16 bases in between. The CDR3 contains 15 residues. Germline-derived CDR1 and CDR2 are SGHDN and FVKESK. The variable domain in full, with the rest retrieved from reference TRBV14 and TRBJ2-5, is EAGVTQFPSHSVIEKGQTVTLRCDPISGHDNLYWYRRVMGKEIKFLLHFVKESKQDESGMPNNRFLAERTGGTYSTLKVQPAELEDSGVYFCASSHLGDAFETQYFGPGTRLLVL.

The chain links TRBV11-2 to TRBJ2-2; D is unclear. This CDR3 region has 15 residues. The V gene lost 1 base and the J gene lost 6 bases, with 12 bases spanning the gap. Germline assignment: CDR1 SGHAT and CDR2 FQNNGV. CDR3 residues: CASSLGASAAGELFF. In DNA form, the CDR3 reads TGTGCCAGCAGCTTAGGAGCCTCCGCGGCCGGGGAGCTGTTTTTT. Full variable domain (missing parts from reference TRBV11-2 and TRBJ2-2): EAGVAQSPRYKIIEKRQSVAFWCNPISGHATLYWYQQILGQGPKLLIQFQNNGVVDDSQLPKDRFSAERLKGVDSTLKIQPAKLEDSAVYLCASSLGASAAGELFFGEGSRLTVL.

The CDR3 region is CASSQDILSGNTIYF. CDR3 DNA sequence: TGTGCCAGCAGCCAAGATATCCTCTCTGGAAACACCATATATTTT. V usage is TRBV3-1 (or the pseudogene TRBV3-2) and J usage is TRBJ1-3; D not resolved. The CDR3 runs 15 residues. CDR1 is LGHDT and CDR2 is YNNKEL in the germline V gene (reference sequence). Trimming shortened V by 0 bases and J by 0 bases, and 6 bases separated the two germline ends.

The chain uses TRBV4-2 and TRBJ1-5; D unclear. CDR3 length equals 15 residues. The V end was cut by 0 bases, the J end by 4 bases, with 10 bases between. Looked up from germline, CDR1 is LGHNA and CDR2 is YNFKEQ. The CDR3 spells CASSQDRLVNQPQHF. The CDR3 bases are TGTGCCAGCAGCCAAGACAGACTAGTGAATCAGCCCCAGCATTTT.

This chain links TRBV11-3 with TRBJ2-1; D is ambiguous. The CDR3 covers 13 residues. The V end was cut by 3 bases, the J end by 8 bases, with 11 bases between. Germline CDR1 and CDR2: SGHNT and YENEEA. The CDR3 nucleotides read TGTGCCAGCAGCTTCGGTCAGGTCCATGAGCAGTTCTTC. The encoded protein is CASSFGQVHEQFF.

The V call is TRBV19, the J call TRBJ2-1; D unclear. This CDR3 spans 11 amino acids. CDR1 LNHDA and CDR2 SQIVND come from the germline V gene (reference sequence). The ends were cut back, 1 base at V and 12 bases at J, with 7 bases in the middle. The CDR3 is CASSIGATQFF. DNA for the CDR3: TGTGCCAGTAGTATAGGGGCCACGCAGTTCTTC.

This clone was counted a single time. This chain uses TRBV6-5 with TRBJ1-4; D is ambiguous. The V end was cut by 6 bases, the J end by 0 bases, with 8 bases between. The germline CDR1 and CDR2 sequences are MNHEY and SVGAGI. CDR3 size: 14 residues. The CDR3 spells CASRSGTTNEKLFF. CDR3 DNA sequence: TGTGCCAGCAGATCCGGGACAACTAATGAAAAACTGTTTTTT.

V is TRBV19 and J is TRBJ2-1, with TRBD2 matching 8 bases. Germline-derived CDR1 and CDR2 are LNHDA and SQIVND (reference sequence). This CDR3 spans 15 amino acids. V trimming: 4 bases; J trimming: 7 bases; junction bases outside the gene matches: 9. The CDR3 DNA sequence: TGTGCCAGTAGTAGGGGAGCGGGGGCCTCAAATGAGCAGTTCTTC. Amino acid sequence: CASSRGAGASNEQFF.

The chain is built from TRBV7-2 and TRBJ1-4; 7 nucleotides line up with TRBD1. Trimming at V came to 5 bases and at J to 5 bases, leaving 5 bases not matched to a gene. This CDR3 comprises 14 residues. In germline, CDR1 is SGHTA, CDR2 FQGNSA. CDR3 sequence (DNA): TGTGCCAGCAGCGCGGGACAGCGAAATGAAAAACTGTTTTTT. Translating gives CASSAGQRNEKLFF.

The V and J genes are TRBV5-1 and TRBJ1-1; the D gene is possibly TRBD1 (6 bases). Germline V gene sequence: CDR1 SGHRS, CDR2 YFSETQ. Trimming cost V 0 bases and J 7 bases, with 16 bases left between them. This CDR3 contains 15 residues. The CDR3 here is CASSLGGGTSLEAFF. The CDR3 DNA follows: TGCGCCAGCAGCTTGGGGGGTGGGACAAGCCTTGAAGCTTTCTTT.

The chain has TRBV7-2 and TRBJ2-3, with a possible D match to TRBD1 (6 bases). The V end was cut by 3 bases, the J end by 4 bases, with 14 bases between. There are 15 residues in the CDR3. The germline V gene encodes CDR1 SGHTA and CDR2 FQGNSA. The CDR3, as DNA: TGTGCCAGCAGCTTGGGGGCTTCCAGAGCAGATACGCAGTATTTT. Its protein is CASSLGASRADTQYF.

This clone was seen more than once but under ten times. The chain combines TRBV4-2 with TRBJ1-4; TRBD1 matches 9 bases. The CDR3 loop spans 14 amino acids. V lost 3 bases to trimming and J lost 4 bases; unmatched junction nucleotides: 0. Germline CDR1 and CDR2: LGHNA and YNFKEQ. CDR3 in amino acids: CASSQGQGNEKLFF. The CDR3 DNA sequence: TGTGCCAGCAGCCAGGGACAGGGTAATGAAAAACTGTTTTTT.

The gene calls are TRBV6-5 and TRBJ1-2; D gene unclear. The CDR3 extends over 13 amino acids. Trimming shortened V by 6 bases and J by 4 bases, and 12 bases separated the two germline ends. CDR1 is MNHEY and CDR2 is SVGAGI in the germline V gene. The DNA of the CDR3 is TGTGCCAGCAGAACGGGGTCTGGCTATGGCTACACCTTC. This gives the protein CASRTGSGYGYTF.